Below are 4 T cell receptor beta chains sequenced from a single sample in a study of T cells in Graves' hyperthyroidism and ophthalmopathy. There were TCR beta CDR3 regions amplified from RNA transcripts. The HTBI primer set served for first-round RT-PCR of the TCR CDR3. Using its own MiXCR run on the multiplex PCR reads, TCRdb lists one record per CDR3 protein. Here the sample spans 500,000 to 600,000 distinct CDR3 sequences, 46% being singletons. The sample consisted of peripheral blood or thyroid tissue (not recorded which). The receptor set was obtained from an adult woman with Graves' disease, either hyperthyroidism or ophthalmopathy (not recorded which).

In its sample, this clonotype was seen a few times. The chain combines TRBV20-1 with TRBJ1-1; TRBD1 aligns across 9 bases. The CDR3 totals 13 residues. The V and J ends lost 6 bases and 5 bases, in that order; junction bases with no gene match: 7. Germline V lookup: CDR1 DFQATT, CDR2 SNEGSKA (reference sequence). In DNA, the CDR3 is TGCAGTGCAGTACAGGGGGCGAGGACTGAAGCTTTCTTT. It specifies CSAVQGARTEAFF.

This clonotype was observed many times. CDR3 bases: TGTGCCAGCAGCTTGGAGCAGGGGCCAGGGGAGACCCAGTACTTC. This translates into CASSLEQGPGETQYF. V gene TRBV5-4 combines with J gene TRBJ2-5, with D perhaps matching TRBD1 (6 bases). Trimming left V 0 bases short and J 5 bases short, with 14 bases between. CDR1 SGHNT and CDR2 YYREEE come from the germline V gene (reference sequence). The CDR3 sequence is 15 residues long.

The rearrangement uses TRBV20-1 and TRBJ2-7; D uncertain. Between the trimmed V and J ends, which lost 5 bases and 5 bases, there was a span of 10 bases. CDR1 DFQATT and CDR2 SNEGSKA come from the germline V gene (reference sequence). CDR3 length: 11 amino acids. CDR3 in amino acids: CSAPSIDEQYF. DNA for the CDR3: TGCAGTGCTCCGTCTATCGACGAGCAGTACTTC.

CDR3: CSGRGGPGQNYGYTF. CDR3 nucleotide sequence: TGCAGCGGCCGTGGGGGTCCGGGACAGAACTATGGCTACACCTTC. The chain has TRBV29-1 and TRBJ1-2; 7 nucleotides match TRBD1. Germline V CDR1 and CDR2: SQVTM, ANQGSEA. The CDR3 has 15 amino acids. The ends lost 7 bases at V and 2 bases at J; junction bases unmatched: 13.